This TCR beta chain was profiled in a study of cytomegalovirus exposure and HLA in healthy donors. The germline CDR1 and CDR2 sequences are LGHNA and YNFKEQ. The CDR3 extends over 16 amino acids. On this clone itself: Its antigen is undetermined.

The PCR made use of 60 Vbeta and 13 Jbeta primers. Some clones are missing from TCRdb's copy, which holds only in-frame ones; the method was immunoSEQ multiplex PCR. The table has tens of thousands of clones, approximately 68% seen once; the top ten hold 20% to 25%. The study's findings and limits: With further analysis later on, most CMV-associated TCR beta chains appeared HLA-restricted. Investigators reported over 150 TCR beta chains as tied to cytomegalovirus.

Sequences were obtained from PBMCs. The chain couples TRBV4-2 to TRBJ2-5, with 14 bases identical to TRBD2. The DNA end favors TRBJ2-7, so the J call may be wrong. This TCR was recovered from a woman aged 50 to 65 in good health and CMV-seropositive. CDR3 nucleotides: TGTGCCAGCAGCGGGACTAGCGGGGGCCCGGCCTACGAGCAGTACTTC. Translating gives CASSGTSGGPAYEQYF.